The clone carrying this T cell receptor (beta chain) was found many times. The authors distributed each subset's genomic DNA evenly over several immunoSEQ plates. Some clones are missing from TCRdb's copy, which holds only in-frame ones; the method was immunoSEQ multiplex PCR. The table records about 600,000 clones, roughly four fifths of them present only once. Germline CDR1 and CDR2: SGHRS and YFSETQ. The CDR3 spans 15 residues. V shed 4 bases, J shed 3 bases, and the junction held 6 bases outside the gene matches. Only Caucasian adults living in Nashville, Tennessee made up the donor group. The data are from a study of shared clonotypes between healthy human individuals.

The receptor comes from a woman aged 40 to 50 in good health. Some clones in this sample may be carry-over from other donors' samples. The sequenced material came from PBMCs. J is TRBJ2-5 and V is TRBV5-1; 10 nucleotides align to TRBD1. The CDR3 nucleotides read TGCGCCAGCAGCGTCTCGACAGGGGGCGAAGAGACCCAGTACTTC. Encoded protein: CASSVSTGGEETQYF. Supplemented by reference TRBV5-1 and TRBJ2-5, the full variable domain reads KAGVTQTPRYLIKTRGQQVTLSCSPISGHRSVSWYQQTPGQGLQFLFEYFSETQRNKGNFPGRFSGRQFSNSRSEMNVSTLELGDSALYLCASSVSTGGEETQYFGPGTRLLVL.